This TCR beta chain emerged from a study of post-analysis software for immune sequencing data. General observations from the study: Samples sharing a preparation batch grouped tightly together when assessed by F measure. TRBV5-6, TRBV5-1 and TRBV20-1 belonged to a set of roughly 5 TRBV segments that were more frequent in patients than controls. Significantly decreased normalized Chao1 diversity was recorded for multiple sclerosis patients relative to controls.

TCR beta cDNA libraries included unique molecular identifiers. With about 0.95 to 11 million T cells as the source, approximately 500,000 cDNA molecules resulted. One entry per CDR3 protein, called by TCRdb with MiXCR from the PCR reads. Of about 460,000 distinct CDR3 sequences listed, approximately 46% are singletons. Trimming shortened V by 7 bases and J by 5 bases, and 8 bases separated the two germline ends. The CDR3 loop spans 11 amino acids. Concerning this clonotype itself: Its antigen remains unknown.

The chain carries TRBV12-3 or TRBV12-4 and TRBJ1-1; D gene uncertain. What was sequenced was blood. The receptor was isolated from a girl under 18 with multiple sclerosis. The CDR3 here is CASKFRTEAFF. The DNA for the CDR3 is TGTGCCAGCAAATTCCGGACTGAAGCTTTCTTT.